The clone carrying this TCR beta chain was counted ten times or more. Per the study methods: Researchers report that nucleated cell counts were estimated from reference gene primer amplification. Assay used: immunoSEQ multiplex PCR; TCRdb lists only in-frame clones, some missing. The V and J calls and clone size come from that table; D and trimming were worked out from the DNA. The profile shows about 210,000 clones, 81% of them singletons. The age range of participants was 18 to 89 years, with residence in under 25 US areas. Assignments of participants to cohorts depended upon their own reported clinical history. Germline V CDR1 and CDR2: SEHNR, FQNEAQ (reference sequence). V gave up 0 bases and J gave up 7 bases, with 9 bases separating them. CDR3 length equals 13 residues. The data were obtained in a study of blood T cell repertoires in COVID-19. As for the study in general: Acute-phase and convalescent COVID-19 samples originated in the United States, Italy and Spain.

This sequence originates from a woman aged 50 to 65 with acute COVID-19. The chain employs TRBV7-9 and TRBJ1-1; D is unresolved. The specimen sequenced was PBMCs or T cells enriched from blood (not recorded which). This chain's CDR3 is CASSLALGSEAFF. The CDR3 DNA reads TGTGCCAGCAGCTTAGCGCTTGGCAGTGAAGCTTTCTTT.